This T cell receptor (beta chain) was sequenced for a study of blood T cell repertoires in COVID-19. Germline loops: CDR1 SNHLY, CDR2 FYNNEI. After removal of 7 bases from V and 6 bases from J, the junction contained 6 bases not matched to a gene. This CDR3 region has 15 residues. TCRdb's table, derived via immunoSEQ multiplex PCR, lists solely in-frame clones and lacks some. The sample comprises 70,000 to 100,000 clones, roughly 89% of which are singletons, and around 18% rests with the top ten. The sequenced sample consisted of peripheral blood. This receptor was taken from a woman aged 60 to 75 with COVID-19, enrolled during active disease. This sequence joins TRBV2 and TRBJ2-1; TRBD2 matches 13 bases. This CDR3 reads CASTSGTSGVNEQFF. The CDR3 DNA follows: TGTGCCAGCACCTCCGGGACTAGCGGGGTCAATGAGCAGTTCTTC.